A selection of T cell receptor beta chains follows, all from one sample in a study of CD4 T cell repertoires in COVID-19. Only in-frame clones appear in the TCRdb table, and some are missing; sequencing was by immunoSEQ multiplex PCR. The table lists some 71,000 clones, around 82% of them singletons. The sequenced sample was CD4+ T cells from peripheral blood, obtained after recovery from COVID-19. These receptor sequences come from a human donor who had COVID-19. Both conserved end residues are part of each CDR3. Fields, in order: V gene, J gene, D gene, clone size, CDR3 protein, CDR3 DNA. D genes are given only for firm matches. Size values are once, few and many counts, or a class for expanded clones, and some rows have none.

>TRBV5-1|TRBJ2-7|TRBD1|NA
CASSPVDRDHGEQYF
TGCGCCAGCAGCCCCGTTGACAGGGATCACGGCGAGCAGTACTTC
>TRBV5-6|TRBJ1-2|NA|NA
CASSPHVPLTVGAGYTF
TGTGCCAGCAGCCCCCACGTCCCCCTGACCGTCGGGGCTGGCTACACCTTC
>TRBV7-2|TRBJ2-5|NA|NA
CASSSWGGPQETQYF
TGTGCCAGCAGCTCTTGGGGAGGACCTCAAGAGACCCAGTACTTC
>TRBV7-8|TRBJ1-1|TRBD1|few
CASSLVLRQGTQGTEAFF
TGTGCCAGCAGCTTAGTCTTGAGACAGGGAACCCAAGGCACTGAAGCTTTCTTT
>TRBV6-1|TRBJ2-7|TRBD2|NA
CASSAPTSGGGRTYEQYF
TGTGCCAGCAGTGCCCCGACTAGCGGGGGAGGACGGACCTACGAGCAGTACTTC
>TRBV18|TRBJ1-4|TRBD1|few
CASSPQGDTNEKLFF
TGTGCCAGCTCCCCCCAGGGGGATACTAATGAAAAACTGTTTTTT
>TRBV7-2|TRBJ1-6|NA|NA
CASSLAGGSPLHF
TGTGCCAGCAGCTTAGCGGGAGGTTCACCCCTCCACTTT
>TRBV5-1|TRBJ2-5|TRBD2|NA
CASSLGSSGRGETQYF
TGCGCCAGCAGCTTGGGATCTAGCGGGAGGGGAGAGACCCAGTACTTC
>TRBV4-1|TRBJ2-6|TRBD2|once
CASSPRLSGVDAVLSGANVLTF
TGCGCCAGCAGCCCCCGACTAAGCGGGGTCGACGCCGTACTCTCTGGGGCCAACGTCCTGACTTTC
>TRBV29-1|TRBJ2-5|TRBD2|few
CSVALAGGETQYF
TGCAGCGTTGCCCTAGCGGGAGGAGAGACCCAGTACTTC
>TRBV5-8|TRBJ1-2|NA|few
CASSFSPNYGYTF
TGTGCCAGCAGCTTCTCACCGAACTATGGCTACACCTTC
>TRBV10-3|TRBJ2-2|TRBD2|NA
CAIKLAGDAGELFF
TGTGCCATCAAACTAGCGGGGGATGCCGGGGAGCTGTTTTTT
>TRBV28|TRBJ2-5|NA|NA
CASSFRRGATIQETQYF
TGTGCCAGCAGTTTCCGCAGGGGGGCGACTATACAAGAGACCCAGTACTTC
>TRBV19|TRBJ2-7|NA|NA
CASSITASDYYEQYF
TGTGCCAGTAGTATAACAGCATCCGATTACTACGAGCAGTACTTC
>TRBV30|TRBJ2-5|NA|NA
CAWMANQETQYF
TGTGCCTGGATGGCCAACCAAGAGACCCAGTACTTC
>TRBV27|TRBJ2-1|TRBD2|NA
CASTRLATGSNEQFF
TGTGCCAGCACCCGACTAGCGACTGGCTCCAATGAGCAGTTCTTC
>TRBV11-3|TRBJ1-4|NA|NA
CASSLTVLWEKLFF
TGTGCCAGCAGCCTGACAGTTCTCTGGGAAAAACTGTTTTTT
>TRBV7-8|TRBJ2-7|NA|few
CASSLARRSSYEQYF
TGTGCCAGCAGCTTAGCCAGGCGGAGCTCCTACGAGCAGTACTTC
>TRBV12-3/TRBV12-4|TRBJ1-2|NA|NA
CASEGLQVGYTF
TGTGCCAGCGAGGGTTTGCAGGTCGGCTACACCTTC
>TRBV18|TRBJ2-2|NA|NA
CASSPKQVQGTGELFF
TGTGCCAGCTCACCGAAACAGGTTCAGGGAACCGGGGAGCTGTTTTTT
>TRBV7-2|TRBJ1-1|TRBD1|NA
CASSARDRGGAEAFF
TGTGCCAGCAGCGCGCGCGACAGGGGTGGAGCTGAAGCTTTCTTT
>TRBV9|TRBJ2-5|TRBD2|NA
CASSPRLAGVQKETQYF
TGTGCCAGCAGCCCCCGACTAGCGGGGGTCCAGAAAGAGACCCAGTACTTC
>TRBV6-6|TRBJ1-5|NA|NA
CASVRELGSQPQHF
TGTGCCAGCGTGAGGGAGTTGGGGAGTCAGCCCCAGCATTTT
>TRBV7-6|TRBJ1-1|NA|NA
CASSSGPNTEAFF
TGTGCCAGCAGCTCGGGACCGAACACTGAAGCTTTCTTT
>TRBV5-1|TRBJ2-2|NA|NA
CASSLAGPGNTGELFF
TGCGCCAGCAGCTTGGCTGGGCCGGGGAACACCGGGGAGCTGTTTTTT
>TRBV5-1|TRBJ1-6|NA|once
CASRDETSSYNSPLHF
TGCGCCAGCAGAGACGAGACCAGCTCCTATAATTCACCCCTCCACTTT
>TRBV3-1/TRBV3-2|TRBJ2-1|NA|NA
CASSPNRQGYNEQFF
TGTGCCAGCAGCCCGAACCGGCAGGGGTACAATGAGCAGTTCTTC
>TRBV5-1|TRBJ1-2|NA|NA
CASSLSPGTDYGYTF
TGCGCCAGCAGCTTGTCCCCAGGGACTGACTATGGCTACACCTTC
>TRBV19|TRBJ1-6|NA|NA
CASSIDLSSYNSPLHF
TGTGCCAGTAGTATAGATCTGAGCTCCTATAATTCACCCCTCCACTTT
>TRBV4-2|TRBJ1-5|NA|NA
CASSQDRATLGGNQPQHF
TGTGCCAGCAGCCAAGACAGGGCCACGCTGGGTGGCAATCAGCCCCAGCATTTT
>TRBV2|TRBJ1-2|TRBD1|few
CASSERGQPYTLDGYTF
TGTGCCAGCAGTGAAAGGGGACAGCCCTATACCTTGGATGGCTACACCTTC
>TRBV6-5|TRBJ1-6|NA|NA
CASSSGRRKGSPLHF
TGTGCCAGCAGTTCAGGACGGAGGAAAGGTTCACCCCTCCACTTT
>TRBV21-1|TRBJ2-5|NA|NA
CASSKRQDREETQYF
TGTGCCAGCAGCAAACGTCAGGACAGGGAGGAGACCCAGTACTTC
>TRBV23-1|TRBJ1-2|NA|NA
CASSQSSDSRDPPNYGYTF
TGCGCCAGCAGTCAATCCTCGGACTCCAGGGACCCGCCCAACTATGGCTACACCTTC
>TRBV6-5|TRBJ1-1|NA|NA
CAAGKTANMNTEAFF
TGTGCCGCGGGGAAGACGGCGAACATGAACACTGAAGCTTTCTTT
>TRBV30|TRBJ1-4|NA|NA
CAWSVGQKAYEKLFF
TGTGCCTGGAGTGTAGGGCAGAAAGCTTATGAAAAACTGTTTTTT
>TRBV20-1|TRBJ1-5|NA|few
CSASPGGRSNQPQHF
TGCAGTGCTAGTCCTGGGGGCAGGAGCAATCAGCCCCAGCATTTT
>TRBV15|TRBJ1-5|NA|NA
CATSRDFMAQIQHQPQHF
TGTGCCACCAGCAGAGATTTTATGGCGCAAATCCAACATCAGCCCCAGCATTTT
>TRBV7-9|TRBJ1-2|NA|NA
CASSFEGRNGYTF
TGTGCCAGCAGCTTCGAGGGTCGGAATGGCTACACCTTC
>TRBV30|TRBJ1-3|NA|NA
CAWVNWDTIYF
TGTGCCTGGGTGAATTGGGACACCATATATTTT
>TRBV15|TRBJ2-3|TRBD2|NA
CATSRVSTSGTDTQYF
TGTGCCACCAGCAGAGTCTCAACTAGCGGCACAGATACGCAGTATTTT
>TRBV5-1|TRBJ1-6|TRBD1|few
CASSRDSTGSPLHF
TGCGCCAGCAGCCGGGACAGCACGGGTTCACCCCTCCACTTT
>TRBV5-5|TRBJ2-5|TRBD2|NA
CASSPRGGRQETQYF
TGTGCCAGCAGCCCCCGGGGGGGCAGGCAAGAGACCCAGTACTTC
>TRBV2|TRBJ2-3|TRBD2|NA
CASSKGRDYTDTQYF
TGTGCCAGCAGTAAGGGCCGGGACTACACAGATACGCAGTATTTT
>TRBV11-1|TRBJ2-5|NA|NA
CASSLALRPQETQYF
TGTGCCAGCAGCTTAGCGCTAAGACCTCAAGAGACCCAGTACTTC
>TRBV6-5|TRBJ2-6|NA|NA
CASTTGRPPTLLTF
TGTGCCAGCACTACCGGACGGCCTCCCACCCTCCTGACTTTC
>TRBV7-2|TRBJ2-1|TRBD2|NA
CASSPRTSGIPSEQFF
TGTGCCAGCAGCCCGAGGACTAGCGGGATTCCAAGTGAGCAGTTCTTC
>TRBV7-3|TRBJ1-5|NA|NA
CASSLSGRGSGQPQHF
TGTGCCAGCAGCTTATCGGGTCGAGGCAGCGGTCAGCCCCAGCATTTT
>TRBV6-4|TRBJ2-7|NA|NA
CASRGFGIPFTRYEQYF
TGTGCCAGCAGGGGGTTTGGGATTCCCTTCACTCGCTACGAGCAGTACTTC
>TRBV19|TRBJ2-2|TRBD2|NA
CASTNRDYNTGELFF
TGTGCCAGTACCAACCGGGACTATAACACCGGGGAGCTGTTTTTT
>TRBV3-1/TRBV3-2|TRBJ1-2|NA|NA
CASSQDRIGGYTF
TGTGCCAGCAGCCAAGATCGAATAGGTGGCTACACCTTC
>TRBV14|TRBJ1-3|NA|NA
CASSQGRGVIYF
TGTGCCAGCAGCCAAGGCAGAGGGGTCATATATTTT
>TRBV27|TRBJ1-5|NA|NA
CASSLSPNQPQHF
TGTGCCAGCAGTTTATCGCCAAATCAGCCCCAGCATTTT
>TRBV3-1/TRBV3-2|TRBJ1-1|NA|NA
CASSQGRNTEAFF
TGTGCCAGCAGCCAGGGCCGGAACACTGAAGCTTTCTTT
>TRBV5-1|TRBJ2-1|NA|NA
CASSLEAGGDNEQFF
TGCGCCAGCAGCTTGGAGGCAGGAGGGGACAATGAGCAGTTCTTC